This T cell receptor (beta chain) comes out of a study of neurological immune-mediated disorders. This clonotype was detected many times. Its antigen is as yet unknown. Synthesis of cDNA used 5'RACE (with 10-nucleotide random UMIs). In each sequencing run, over 170 million TCR-beta sequences were generated from 15-18 subjects. TCRdb recomputed calls from the 5' RACE reads with MiXCR, one row per CDR3 protein. Among 30,000 or so distinct CDR3 sequences, about 3.8% were seen once, and the ten largest hold roughly 25%. Broader study findings: Levels of TCR clonal expansion peaked in HTLV-1-associated myelopathy and reached their lowest in multiple sclerosis, under those of healthy controls. Subjects shared no identical expanded-clone CDR3 amino acid sequences, suggesting private TCR-beta repertoires in all groups.

Source material: CD4+ T cells from blood. The receptor comes from a woman aged 40 to 49 in good health.

The CDR3 sequence: CASSWAGQPNYGYTF. The DNA for the CDR3 is TGCGCCAGCAGCTGGGCGGGACAGCCTAACTATGGCTACACCTTC. This sequence joins TRBV5-1 and TRBJ1-2; 7 bases fit TRBD1. CDR1 is SGHRS and CDR2 is YFSETQ in the germline V gene. The V gene end was trimmed by 3 bases and the J gene end by 0 bases; junction bases not matched to a gene: 5. This CDR3 comprises 15 residues.